This note documents a single T cell receptor (beta chain) sequence. V shed 0 bases and J shed 11 bases, with 13 bases lying between them. CDR3 length: 13 residues. The germline V gene encodes CDR1 KGHSH and CDR2 LQKENI. The data were taken from a study of neurological immune-mediated disorders. The cDNA was synthesized by 5'RACE incorporating 10-nucleotide random UMIs. TCRdb reanalysed the 5' RACE reads using MiXCR and keeps one entry per CDR3 protein. The sample yields 60,000 or so distinct CDR3 sequences, more than 3% seen once. Material: PBMCs. This clonotype was obtained from a woman aged 55-70 years with multiple sclerosis. This rearrangement joins TRBV18 to TRBJ1-1; D remains unclear. The CDR3 here is CASSPPSSRRAFF. The CDR3 DNA reads TGTGCCAGCTCACCACCTTCCTCGCGGCGGGCTTTCTTT.